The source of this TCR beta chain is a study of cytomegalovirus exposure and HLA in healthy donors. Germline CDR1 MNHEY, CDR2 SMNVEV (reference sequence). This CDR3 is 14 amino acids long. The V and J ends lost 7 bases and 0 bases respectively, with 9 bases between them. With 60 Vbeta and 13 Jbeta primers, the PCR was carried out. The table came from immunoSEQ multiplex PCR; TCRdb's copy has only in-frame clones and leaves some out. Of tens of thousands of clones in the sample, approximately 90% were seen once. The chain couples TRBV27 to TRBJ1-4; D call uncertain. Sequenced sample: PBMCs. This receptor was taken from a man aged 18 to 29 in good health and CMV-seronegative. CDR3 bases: TGTGCCAGCAAAACCTATGCAACTAATGAAAAACTGTTTTTT. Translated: CASKTYATNEKLFF.